What follows are 18 T cell receptor beta chains derived from one specimen sequenced in a study of cytomegalovirus exposure and HLA in healthy donors (dated by TCRdb to about 2017). Library preparation employed the immunoSEQ multiplex PCR assay. The multiplex PCR relied on a mix of 60 forward primers for TCR Vbeta segments and 13 reverse primers for TCR Jbeta segments. Sourced from immuneACCESS, this table was stored by TCRdb with only in-frame sequences that have V and J called. A share of the clones is absent; for the studies checked, an unresolved V gene accounts for under half, and the remainder has no known explanation. In all, the sample holds 130,000 to 150,000 clones, and 79% of those were seen once. Approximately 6.9% of the sample rests with the top ten. The sample comprised PBMCs. Every receptor here comes from a woman aged 40 to 49 in good health and CMV-seropositive.

This clone was picked up one time. This chain links TRBV5-4 with TRBJ2-3; no definite D call. The ends were cut back, 3 bases at V and 4 bases at J, with 9 bases in the middle. CDR3 length equals 13 residues. The germline gives CDR1 SGHNT, CDR2 YYREEE (reference sequence). The CDR3 nucleotides are TGTGCCAGCAGCTCAGATCCACCAGATACGCAGTATTTT. As protein: CASSSDPPDTQYF.

This rearrangement joins TRBV10-3 to TRBJ2-3; 10 bases match TRBD2. The V segment lost 9 bases and the J segment 4 bases; nucleotides outside the gene matches: 4. Germline CDR1 is ENHRY and CDR2 is SYGVKD. The length of the CDR3 is 13 residues. The CDR3 bases are TGTGCCATAGCGGGGGGGGTTGCAGATACGCAGTATTTT. It specifies CAIAGGVADTQYF.

This sequence joins TRBV5-5 and TRBJ2-1; TRBD1 aligns across 9 bases. Germline V gene lookup returns CDR1 SGHKS and CDR2 YYEKEE (reference sequence). The CDR3 spans 15 residues. Trimming removed 7 bases from V and 2 bases from J; junction bases left unmatched: 7. The CDR3 DNA is TGTGCCAGCGGGCCGGGACAGGGTCCCTACAATGAGCAGTTCTTC. Protein sequence: CASGPGQGPYNEQFF.

In nucleotides, the CDR3 is TGTGCCAGCAGCTCGAGTAGCGGGGCGTACCCCTACAATGAGCAGTTCTTC. This translates into CASSSSSGAYPYNEQFF. The V and J genes are TRBV28 and TRBJ2-1; TRBD2 aligns across 8 bases. The CDR3 is made up of 17 amino acids. J gave up 2 bases and V 6 bases, and 12 bases lay outside the gene matches. Germline V CDR1 and CDR2: MDHEN, SYDVKM. Based on the CDR3 plus reference TRBV28 and TRBJ2-1, the full variable domain is DVKVTQSSRYLVKRTGEKVFLECVQDMDHENMFWYRQDPGLGLRLIYFSYDVKMKEKGDIPEGYSVSREKKERFSLILESASTNQTSMYLCASSSSSGAYPYNEQFFGPGTRLTVL.

The chain has TRBV19 and TRBJ1-2, with unresolved D. Trimming left V 4 bases short and J 5 bases short, with 8 bases between. Germline values: CDR1 LNHDA, CDR2 SQIVND (reference sequence). The CDR3 runs 12 residues. The CDR3 DNA follows: TGTGCCAGTAGTAATGGGCCTTATGGCTACACCTTC. It translates to CASSNGPYGYTF.

The V gene is TRBV7-9, the J gene TRBJ2-3; possible D gene TRBD2, 6 bases. Trimming took 3 bases from V and 5 from J, leaving 21 bases between them. Germline V gene sequence: CDR1 SEHNR, CDR2 FQNEAQ (reference sequence). This CDR3 is 17 amino acids long. The CDR3 loop reads CASSFRPFRVAEDTQYF. CDR3 nucleotides: TGTGCCAGCAGCTTCAGACCCTTCAGGGTAGCGGAAGATACGCAGTATTTT.

The gene calls are TRBV28 and TRBJ1-3, with D perhaps TRBD1 (6 bases). Trimming removed 8 bases from V and 0 bases from J, with 14 bases in between. The CDR3 totals 15 residues. Germline V CDR1 and CDR2: MDHEN, SYDVKM. The DNA for the CDR3 is TGTGCCAGCGGAGACAGGACGATCTCTGGAAACACCATATATTTT. Protein product: CASGDRTISGNTIYF.

This rearrangement joins TRBV7-2 to TRBJ2-3, with no clear D. Germline assignment: CDR1 SGHTA and CDR2 FQGNSA. The CDR3 covers 15 residues. V lost 2 bases to trimming and J lost 3 bases, with 12 bases between them. The CDR3 region has the DNA TGTGCCAGCAGCTTAACCCAGCTCGGGACAGATACGCAGTATTTT. This gives the protein CASSLTQLGTDTQYF.

The CDR3 sequence: CASSLGGGREQFF. CDR3 DNA: TGTGCCAGCAGCTTGGGCGGGGGTCGCGAGCAGTTCTTC. The chain is built from TRBV11-2 and TRBJ2-1; 7 nucleotides match TRBD2. The trim removed 3 bases at V and 10 bases at J, leaving 6 bases unmatched. CDR3 length equals 13 residues. CDR1 is SGHAT, CDR2 FQNNGV, per germline. Full variable domain (remainder filled in from reference TRBV11-2 and TRBJ2-1): EAGVAQSPRYKIIEKRQSVAFWCNPISGHATLYWYQQILGQGPKLLIQFQNNGVVDDSQLPKDRFSAERLKGVDSTLKIQPAKLEDSAVYLCASSLGGGREQFFGPGTRLTVL.

The J gene is TRBJ1-2, the V gene TRBV7-6, with TRBD1 as a possible D gene (6 bases). The V gene lost 3 bases and the J gene lost 7 bases, with 12 bases spanning the gap. The CDR3 is made up of 13 amino acids. Germline assignment: CDR1 SGHVS and CDR2 FNYEAQ. The CDR3 is CASSFQQGGGYTF. CDR3 coding DNA: TGTGCCAGCAGCTTCCAACAGGGCGGTGGCTACACCTTC.

The chain carries TRBV27 and TRBJ1-1, with 12 positions matching TRBD1. CDR3 length equals 14 residues. Germline V gene sequence: CDR1 MNHEY, CDR2 SMNVEV (reference sequence). CDR3 in amino acids: CTAGTGGAMTEAFF. The DNA of the CDR3 is TGTACCGCCGGGACAGGGGGCGCGATGACTGAAGCTTTCTTT.

This clone was detected once. V gene TRBV28 combines with J gene TRBJ2-7; 8 positions match TRBD2. CDR1 and CDR2 (germline): MDHEN, SYDVKM. The CDR3 is 15 residues long. Germline trimming cut 5 bases from V and 6 bases from J; bases unmatched to any gene: 12. The CDR3 region is CASSTPGTRSCEQYF. The CDR3 nucleotides are TGTGCCAGCAGTACCCCCGGGACTAGGTCTTGCGAGCAGTACTTC.

The chain employs TRBV18 and TRBJ2-3; TRBD1 matches at 8 bases. This CDR3 region has 19 residues. Germline assignment: CDR1 KGHSH and CDR2 LQKENI. V lost 4 bases, J lost 0 bases, and 15 bases stayed unmatched. CDR3 region: CASSHTRRTGTTSTDTQYF. CDR3 DNA: TGTGCCAGCTCACATACCCGGCGGACAGGGACCACTAGCACAGATACGCAGTATTTT.

The chain employs TRBV6-6 and TRBJ1-3; the D is unclear. This CDR3 region has 15 residues. V was shortened by 5 bases and J by 0 bases, with 11 bases between the two germline ends. CDR1 is MNHNY, CDR2 SVGAGI, per germline (reference sequence). The CDR3 nucleotides are TGTGCCAGCAGTAATGAGGAGAGCTCTGGAAACACCATATATTTT. Translated: CASSNEESSGNTIYF.

The chain employs TRBV19 and TRBJ2-5, with 7 bases matching TRBD2. From germline, CDR1 is LNHDA and CDR2 SQIVND (reference sequence). The trim removed 5 bases at V and 4 bases at J, leaving 4 bases unmatched. The CDR3 covers 13 residues. Here the CDR3 DNA reads TGTGCCAGTAGTCGGGGGGTCGGAGAGACCCAGTACTTC. Encoded protein: CASSRGVGETQYF. The whole variable domain, remainder taken from reference TRBV19 and TRBJ2-5, is DGGITQSPKYLFRKEGQNVTLSCEQNLNHDAMYWYRQDPGQGLRLIYYSQIVNDFQKGDIAEGYSVSREKKESFPLTVTSAQKNPTAFYLCASSRGVGETQYFGPGTRLLVL.

In its sample, this clone was seen once. J is TRBJ2-1 and V is TRBV5-1, with 7 bases lining up with TRBD2. The CDR3 runs to 13 residues. V trimming: 5 bases; J trimming: 8 bases; junction bases outside the gene matches: 7. CDR1 is SGHRS, CDR2 YFSETQ, per germline. In nucleotides, the CDR3 is TGCGCCAGCAGGGTGGCGGGGGACGATGAGCAGTTCTTC. It translates to CASRVAGDDEQFF.

This chain joins TRBV5-4 and TRBJ2-7; D gene ambiguous. Germline V gene lookup returns CDR1 SGHNT and CDR2 YYREEE (reference sequence). Trimming stripped 0 bases from V and 3 bases from J, with 13 bases between. The CDR3 has 15 residues. In nucleotides, the CDR3 is TGTGCCAGCAGCTTGGAGGCAGCGCCTGGCTACGAGCAGTACTTC. The encoded protein is CASSLEAAPGYEQYF.

V is TRBV5-1 and J is TRBJ1-4, with D maybe TRBD1 (5 bases). This CDR3 is 16 amino acids long. From germline, CDR1 is SGHRS and CDR2 YFSETQ. V lost 0 bases, J lost 3 bases, and 12 bases lay in between. As DNA, the CDR3 is TGCGCCAGCAGCTTGGGCCAGGGTGTACCTAATGAAAAACTGTTTTTT. Translation: CASSLGQGVPNEKLFF.